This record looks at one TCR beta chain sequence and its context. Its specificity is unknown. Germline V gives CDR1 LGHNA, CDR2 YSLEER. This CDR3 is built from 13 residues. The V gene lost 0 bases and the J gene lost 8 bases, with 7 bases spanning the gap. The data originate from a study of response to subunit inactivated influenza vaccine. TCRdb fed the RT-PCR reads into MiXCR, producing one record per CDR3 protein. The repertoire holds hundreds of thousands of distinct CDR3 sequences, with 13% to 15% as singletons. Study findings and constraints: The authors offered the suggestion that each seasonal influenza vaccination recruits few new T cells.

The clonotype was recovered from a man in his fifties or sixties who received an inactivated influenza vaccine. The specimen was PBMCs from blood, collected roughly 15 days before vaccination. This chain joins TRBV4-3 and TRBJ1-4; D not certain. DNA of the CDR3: TGCGCCAGCAGCCAAGATCAGAGGGAAAAACTGTTTTTT. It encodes CASSQDQREKLFF.